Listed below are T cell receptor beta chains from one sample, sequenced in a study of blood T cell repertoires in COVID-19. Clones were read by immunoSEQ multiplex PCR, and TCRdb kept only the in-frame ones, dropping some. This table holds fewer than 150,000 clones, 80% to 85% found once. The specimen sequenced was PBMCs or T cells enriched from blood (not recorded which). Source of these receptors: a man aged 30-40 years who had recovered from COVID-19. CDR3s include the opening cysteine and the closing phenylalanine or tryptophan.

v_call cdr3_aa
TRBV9 CASSVASGGPTDTQYF
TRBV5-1 CASSLEGGSSSNEQFF
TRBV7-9 CASSLGQNTEAFF
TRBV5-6 CASSSTGPSEAFF
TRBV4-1 CASSLSGQGASGNTIYF
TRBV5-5 CASSFGSWGQGGGELFF
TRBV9 CASSVGQTRDTGELFF
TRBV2 CASSVSRLAAFF
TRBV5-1 CASSPGQFATNEKLFF
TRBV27 CASSLLGQGFGGYTF
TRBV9 CASSSEPRGLGNEQYF
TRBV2 CASSYQGARDEQFF
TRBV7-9 CASSWDTMNTEAFF
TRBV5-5 CASSPGTSGNTIYF
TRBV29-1 CSPKDRNTEAFF
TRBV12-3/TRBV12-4 CASSFSGDGYTF
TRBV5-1 CASRTSGGQETQYF
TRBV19 CASSGRLGTYEQYF
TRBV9 CASSKEGQFYGYTF
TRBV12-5 CASGPARLHTGELFF
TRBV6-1 CASSEALPTSGSRNNEQFF
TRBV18 CASSLSPSGGNTGELFF
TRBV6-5 CASSSGQGSEKLFF
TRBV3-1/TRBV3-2 CASSQDEDRPTYEQYF
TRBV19 CAASVGSGVADTQYF
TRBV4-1 CASSQVTRAGRDTEAFF
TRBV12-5 CASGLWPNTGELFF
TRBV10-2 CASESAASYEQYF
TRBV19 CATAPGTGSYEQYF